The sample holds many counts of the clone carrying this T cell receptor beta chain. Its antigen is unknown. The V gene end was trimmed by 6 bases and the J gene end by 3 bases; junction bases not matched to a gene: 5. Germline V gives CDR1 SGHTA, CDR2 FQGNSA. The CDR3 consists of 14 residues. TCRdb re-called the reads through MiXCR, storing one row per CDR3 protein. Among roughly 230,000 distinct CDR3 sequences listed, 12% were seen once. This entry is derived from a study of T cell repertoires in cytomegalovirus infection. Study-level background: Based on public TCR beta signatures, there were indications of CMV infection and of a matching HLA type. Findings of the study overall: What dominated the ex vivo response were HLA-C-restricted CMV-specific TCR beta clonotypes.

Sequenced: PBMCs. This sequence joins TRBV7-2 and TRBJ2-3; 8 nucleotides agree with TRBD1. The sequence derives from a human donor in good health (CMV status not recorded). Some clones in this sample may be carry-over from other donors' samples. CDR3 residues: CASRARGLTDTQYF. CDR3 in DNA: TGTGCCAGCAGGGCCAGGGGGCTAACAGATACGCAGTATTTT.